The clone carrying this TCR beta chain was detected many times. This record belongs to a study of T cell repertoires in cytomegalovirus infection. TCRdb processed the reads anew with MiXCR; each CDR3 protein has one entry. The profile shows fewer than 200,000 distinct CDR3 sequences, 7.5% to 10% of them singletons. CDR1 and CDR2 from the germline V gene are LNHDA and SQIVND (reference sequence). The CDR3 runs 15 residues. V lost 5 bases, J lost 2 bases, and 15 bases lay in between. The chain links TRBV19 to TRBJ1-2, with D unclear. The clonotype originates from a human donor in good health (CMV status not recorded). Some clones in this sample may be carry-over from other donors' samples. The sequenced material came from PBMCs. The DNA of the CDR3 is TGTGCCAGTAGTCCCGGAGAGTACCCAAACTATGGCTACACCTTC. Its protein product is CASSPGEYPNYGYTF.